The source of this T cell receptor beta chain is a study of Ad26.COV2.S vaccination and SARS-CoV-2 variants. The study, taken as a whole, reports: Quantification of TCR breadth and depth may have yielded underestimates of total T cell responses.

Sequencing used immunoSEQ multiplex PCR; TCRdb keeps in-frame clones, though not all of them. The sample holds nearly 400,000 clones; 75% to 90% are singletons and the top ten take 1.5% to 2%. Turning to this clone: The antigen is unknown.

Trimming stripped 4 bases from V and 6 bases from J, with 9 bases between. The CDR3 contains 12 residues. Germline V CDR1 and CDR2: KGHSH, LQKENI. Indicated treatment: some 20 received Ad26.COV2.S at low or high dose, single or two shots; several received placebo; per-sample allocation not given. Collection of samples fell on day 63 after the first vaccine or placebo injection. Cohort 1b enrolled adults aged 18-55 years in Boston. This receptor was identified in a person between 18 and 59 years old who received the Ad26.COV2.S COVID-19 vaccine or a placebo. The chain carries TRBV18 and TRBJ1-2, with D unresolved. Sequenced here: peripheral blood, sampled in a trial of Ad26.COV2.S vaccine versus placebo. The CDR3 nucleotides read TGTGCCAGCTCACTCCTATCCCATGGCTACACCTTC. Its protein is CASSLLSHGYTF.